Below are 31 T cell receptor beta chains sequenced from a single sample in a study of OX40 agonist ivuxolimab in advanced cancers. The protocol was immunoSEQ multiplex PCR, while the TCRdb copy is restricted to in-frame clones and leaves out a portion. The sample holds about 79,000 clones; 80% to 90% are singletons and the top ten take roughly 4.3%. The material was CD4+ or CD8+ T cells sorted from blood, obtained in a trial of the OX40 agonist ivuxolimab. The receptor source for this set is an adult with an advanced solid tumor such as melanoma, head and neck, liver or kidney cancer.

Notes on this clone: Different DNA sequences within this sample yield the same CDR3. The chain has TRBV4-1 and TRBJ2-3; D tentatively fits TRBD1 or TRBD2 (6 bases each). The CDR3 loop spans 15 amino acids. The ends were cut back, 4 bases at V and 3 bases at J, with 14 bases in the middle. Germline CDR1 MGHRA, CDR2 YSYEKL. Written as DNA, the CDR3 is TGCGCCAGCAGCCGAAGCGGGCAGGGGACAGATACGCAGTATTTT. The encoded protein is CASSRSGQGTDTQYF.

This clone was seen a single time. J is TRBJ2-3 and V is TRBV9, with TRBD1 identical over 12 bases. Unmatched junction bases numbered 5, after V lost 3 bases and J lost 6 bases. Germline CDR1 reads SGDLS; CDR2 reads YYNGEE. The CDR3 loop spans 15 amino acids. The CDR3 DNA is TGTGCCAGCAGCGGACCGGGACAGGGGGCCGATACGCAGTATTTT. Translation gives CASSGPGQGADTQYF.

This chain uses TRBV4-1 with TRBJ2-7; 10 bases are shared with TRBD1. CDR3 size: 15 residues. V trimming: 4 bases; J trimming: 4 bases; junction bases outside the gene matches: 7. Germline CDR1 MGHRA, CDR2 YSYEKL. The CDR3 protein is CASSPRGTGDYEQYF. CDR3 DNA: TGCGCCAGCAGCCCGCGCGGGACAGGGGATTACGAGCAGTACTTC.

The CDR3 here is CASSERDRGVSTNEKLFF. The CDR3 bases are TGTGCCAGCAGCGAACGAGACCGGGGAGTGTCTACTAATGAAAAACTGTTTTTT. The V and J genes are TRBV21-1 and TRBJ1-4. TRBV21-1 is deemed a pseudogene. The CDR3 spans 18 residues.

This chain joins TRBV15 and TRBJ2-3; D remains ambiguous. This CDR3 spans 16 amino acids. The V gene's germline CDR1 is LNHNV and CDR2 YYDKDF (reference sequence). Trimming pared 0 bases from V and 0 bases from J, leaving 10 bases between. The CDR3 spells CATSRDPHGSTDTQYF. Written as DNA, the CDR3 is TGTGCCACCAGCAGAGATCCCCACGGGAGCACAGATACGCAGTATTTT.

The genes are TRBV12-5 and TRBJ2-6; D uncertain. CDR1 LGHNT and CDR2 FRNRAP come from the germline V gene. Trimming removed 6 bases from V and 1 base from J, with 4 bases in between. The CDR3 consists of 13 residues. Here the CDR3 DNA reads TGTGCTAGTGGCCCGTCTGGGGCCAACGTCCTGACTTTC. The encoded protein is CASGPSGANVLTF.

The V and J genes are TRBV7-2 and TRBJ2-7; 7 bases map to TRBD1. The V gene's germline CDR1 is SGHTA and CDR2 FQGNSA. V gave up 5 bases and J gave up 5 bases; unmatched junction bases: 9. CDR3 length equals 14 residues. The CDR3, as DNA: TGTGCCAGCAGCCCCAAGACAGGGTTCGACGAGCAGTACTTC. Residues: CASSPKTGFDEQYF.

V and J are TRBV9 and TRBJ2-5, with 12 bases identical to TRBD2. The CDR3 length is 15 residues. Per the germline V gene, CDR1 is SGDLS and CDR2 is YYNGEE. The V gene end was trimmed by 3 bases and the J gene end by 7 bases; junction bases not matched to a gene: 7. The CDR3 reads CASSAGTSGSGTQYF. CDR3 sequence (DNA): TGTGCCAGCAGCGCAGGGACTAGCGGGTCCGGGACCCAGTACTTC. The complete variable domain, with remaining parts taken from reference TRBV9 and TRBJ2-5, reads DSGVTQTPKHLITATGQRVTLRCSPRSGDLSVYWYQQSLDQGLQFLIQYYNGEERAKGNILERFSAQQFPDLHSELNLSSLELGDSALYFCASSAGTSGSGTQYFGPGTRLLVL.

The chain combines TRBV23-1 with TRBJ2-7, with D possibly matching TRBD1 (5 bases). TRBV23-1 is noted as an ORF with a role that remains uncertain. The CDR3 is 19 amino acids. V was pared by 0 bases and J by 2 bases, with 23 bases between. CDR3 amino acids: CASSQSVRAIILYPYEQYF. The CDR3 coding sequence is TGCGCCAGCAGTCAATCGGTCAGGGCCATTATCTTATATCCCTACGAGCAGTACTTC.

The chain has TRBV5-1 and TRBJ2-5, with TRBD2 identical over 7 bases. Unmatched junction bases numbered 5, after V lost 0 bases and J lost 0 bases. There are 16 residues in the CDR3. CDR1 is SGHRS and CDR2 is YFSETQ in the germline V gene. In DNA form, the CDR3 reads TGCGCCAGCAGCTTGGCCCCGGGAGGACACCAAGAGACCCAGTACTTC. The encoded protein is CASSLAPGGHQETQYF.

This chain connects TRBV5-1 to TRBJ1-1, with D possibly being TRBD1 (6 bases). Trimming cost V 0 bases and J 6 bases, with 9 bases left between them. The CDR3 runs 13 residues. From germline, CDR1 is SGHRS and CDR2 YFSETQ. CDR3 residues: CASSLEGGAEAFF. For the CDR3, the DNA is TGCGCCAGCAGCTTGGAAGGGGGAGCTGAAGCTTTCTTT.

The chain couples TRBV10-2 to TRBJ2-3; TRBD2 agrees at 12 bases. The CDR3 is 16 amino acids. Germline trimming cut 4 bases from V and 2 bases from J; bases unmatched to any gene: 4. CDR1 and CDR2 (germline): WSHSY, SAAADI. DNA for the CDR3: TGCGCCAGCAGTGGTCTAGCGGGAGGGGTCACAGATACGCAGTATTTT. This translates into CASSGLAGGVTDTQYF.

This clone has just a few counts. The rearrangement joins TRBV4-2 to TRBJ1-3; 9 nucleotides align to TRBD1. The CDR3 sequence is 17 residues long. With 3 bases clipped from V and 0 bases from J, the junction kept 6 bases outside the gene matches. Germline CDR1 is LGHNA and CDR2 is YNFKEQ. Here the CDR3 DNA reads TGTGCCAGCAGCCAGTTGACAGGGGGAGTCTCTGGAAACACCATATATTTT. This codes for CASSQLTGGVSGNTIYF.

V gene TRBV5-1 combines with J gene TRBJ1-1; D is undetermined. The V gene lost 4 bases and the J gene lost 1 base, with 8 bases spanning the gap. CDR1 and CDR2 from the germline V gene are SGHRS and YFSETQ. This CDR3 comprises 13 residues. The CDR3, as DNA: TGCGCCAGCAGCCCCCTGGGGAACACTGAAGCTTTCTTT. Residues: CASSPLGNTEAFF.

V gene TRBV6-1 combines with J gene TRBJ2-7; 9 positions agree with TRBD1. The germline V gene has CDR1 MNHNS and CDR2 SASEGT. V shed 5 bases and J 2 bases; nucleotides not matched to a gene: 1. CDR3 length: 13 amino acids. DNA of the CDR3: TGTGCCAGCAGTAGGGACAGGGCCTACGAGCAGTACTTC. It translates to CASSRDRAYEQYF.

The rearrangement links TRBV18 to TRBJ1-5; D gene uncertain. Trimming took 1 base from V and 6 from J, leaving 16 bases between them. The CDR3 extends over 16 amino acids. CDR1 and CDR2 from the germline V gene are KGHSH and LQKENI. The DNA of the CDR3 is TGTGCCAGCTCACCACAACTCTCTGAGTCGGCTCAGCCCCAGCATTTT. Amino acids: CASSPQLSESAQPQHF.

The gene calls are TRBV30 and TRBJ2-7, with 7 bases aligning to TRBD2. The germline CDR1 and CDR2 sequences are GTSNPN and SVGIG (reference sequence). This CDR3 spans 11 amino acids. CDR3 sequence (DNA): TGTGCTGGGGGGGGAGCCTACGAGCAGTACTTC. It is translated as CAGGGAYEQYF.

The genes are TRBV6-6 and TRBJ1-5, with D unclear. Per the germline V gene, CDR1 is MNHNY and CDR2 is SVGAGI (reference sequence). The ends were cut back, 2 bases at V and 4 bases at J, with 12 bases in the middle. There are 15 residues in the CDR3. The CDR3: CASSYHDRGNQPQHF. CDR3 nucleotide sequence: TGTGCCAGCAGTTACCACGACCGAGGGAATCAGCCCCAGCATTTT.

The chain carries TRBV4-2 and TRBJ2-5; 12 bases are shared with TRBD2. With 0 bases clipped from V and 5 bases from J, the junction kept 4 bases outside the gene matches. This CDR3 has 16 residues. CDR1 is LGHNA, CDR2 YNFKEQ, per germline. The DNA for the CDR3 is TGTGCCAGCAGCCAAGACATGACTAGCGGGAGTGAGACCCAGTACTTC. It codes for CASSQDMTSGSETQYF.

The chain has TRBV7-2 and TRBJ2-1, with 10 bases that match TRBD2. The V gene end was trimmed by 5 bases and the J gene end by 8 bases; junction bases not matched to a gene: 9. The CDR3 totals 15 residues. CDR1 and CDR2 from the germline V gene are SGHTA and FQGNSA. The CDR3 bases are TGTGCCAGCAGCCGACCTAGCGGGAGAAATGATGAGCAGTTCTTC. Protein product: CASSRPSGRNDEQFF.

V gene TRBV27 combines with J gene TRBJ2-2; unclear D gene. Trimming took 6 bases from V and 6 from J, leaving 17 bases between them. Germline CDR1 reads MNHEY; CDR2 reads SMNVEV (reference sequence). CDR3 length: 15 residues. CDR3 protein: CASSSLPQPAGELFF. CDR3 DNA sequence: TGTGCCAGCAGCTCCCTCCCGCAGCCCGCCGGGGAGCTGTTTTTT.

The V call is TRBV11-3, the J call TRBJ2-2, with 13 bases aligning to TRBD2. The CDR3 runs 17 residues. Germline trimming cut 5 bases from V and 5 bases from J; bases unmatched to any gene: 8. Germline CDR1 SGHNT, CDR2 YENEEA. CDR3 nucleotides: TGTGCCAGCAGCCCTGGGACTAGCGGGACAGCGACCGGGGAGCTGTTTTTT. Its protein product is CASSPGTSGTATGELFF.

The rearrangement joins TRBV5-1 to TRBJ1-2, with 9 bases identical to TRBD1. The V and J ends lost 5 bases and 1 base, in that order; junction bases with no gene match: 12. Germline V gene sequence: CDR1 SGHRS, CDR2 YFSETQ. The CDR3 contains 17 residues. CDR3 sequence (DNA): TGCGCCAGCAGTGCCAATCCAACGGACAGGGGTAACTATGGCTACACCTTC. Residues: CASSANPTDRGNYGYTF.

The rearrangement uses TRBV28 and TRBJ2-7; perhaps D is TRBD1 or TRBD2 (7 bases each). V was clipped by 10 bases and J by 6 bases, with 13 bases between them. Germline V gene lookup returns CDR1 MDHEN and CDR2 SYDVKM. The CDR3 runs 11 residues. Here the CDR3 reads CATRGGSEQYF. The CDR3 DNA reads TGTGCCACCAGGGGGGGTTCCGAGCAGTACTTC.

This chain connects TRBV7-2 to TRBJ2-3; D remains unclear. Germline V lookup: CDR1 SGHTA, CDR2 FQGNSA. The CDR3 consists of 12 residues. V lost 5 bases and J 8 bases, leaving 11 bases between the germline ends. CDR3 amino acids: CASSTFRGTQYF. DNA for the CDR3: TGTGCCAGCAGCACGTTTAGAGGTACGCAGTATTTT.

This chain uses TRBV11-3 with TRBJ1-3; TRBD1 aligns across 7 bases. V lost 6 bases to trimming and J lost 4 bases; unmatched junction nucleotides: 12. CDR1 SGHNT and CDR2 YENEEA come from the germline V gene. CDR3 length: 16 residues. The CDR3 coding sequence is TGTGCCAGCAGGACAAGGACAGGCCATAACGGAAACACCATATATTTT. Translated, it gives CASRTRTGHNGNTIYF. The whole variable domain, remainder taken from reference TRBV11-3 and TRBJ1-3, is EAGVVQSPRYKIIEKKQPVAFWCNPISGHNTLYWYLQNLGQGPELLIRYENEEAVDDSQLPKDRFSAERLKGVDSTLKIQPAELGDSAVYLCASRTRTGHNGNTIYFGEGSWLTVV.

This chain links TRBV11-2 with TRBJ1-5, with D perhaps TRBD1 (5 bases). Trimming shortened V by 5 bases and J by 6 bases, and 14 bases separated the two germline ends. CDR1 and CDR2 (germline): SGHAT, FQNNGV. The CDR3 contains 14 residues. CDR3 coding DNA: TGTGCCAGCAGCCCGGGGCCATGGGGTCAGCCCCAGCATTTT. This gives the protein CASSPGPWGQPQHF.

The CDR3: CASSERTSFNQPQHF. The CDR3 DNA reads as TGTGCCAGCAGTGAAAGGACCTCCTTCAATCAGCCCCAGCATTTT. The rearrangement uses TRBV6-1 and TRBJ1-5, with no clear D. Looked up from germline, CDR1 is MNHNS and CDR2 is SASEGT. The V end lost 2 bases, the J end lost 3 bases, and 11 bases lay between the germline ends. CDR3 length: 15 amino acids.

This clone was observed a single time. V is TRBV9 and J is TRBJ1-5; D gene ambiguous. The CDR3 extends over 15 amino acids. Trimming stripped 4 bases from V and 6 bases from J, with 17 bases between. Germline loops: CDR1 SGDLS, CDR2 YYNGEE. This CDR3 reads CASSPSWEGFQPQHF. DNA for the CDR3: TGTGCCAGCAGCCCCTCGTGGGAGGGATTTCAGCCCCAGCATTTT.

The chain employs TRBV19 and TRBJ1-5; 9 nucleotides line up with TRBD1. CDR3 size: 13 residues. V lost 8 bases, J lost 11 bases, and 10 bases stayed unmatched. The germline V gene has CDR1 LNHDA and CDR2 SQIVND (reference sequence). CDR3 DNA sequence: TGTGCCAGTCGGGACAGGGACGGGGGAGCCCAGCATTTT. It specifies CASRDRDGGAQHF. Complete variable domain (other parts from reference TRBV19 and TRBJ1-5): DGGITQSPKYLFRKEGQNVTLSCEQNLNHDAMYWYRQDPGQGLRLIYYSQIVNDFQKGDIAEGYSVSREKKESFPLTVTSAQKNPTAFYLCASRDRDGGAQHFGDGTRLSIL.

The chain is built from TRBV11-2 and TRBJ1-1; 11 bases match TRBD1. Germline CDR1 and CDR2: SGHAT and FQNNGV. This CDR3 has 16 amino acids. Trimming took 5 bases from V and 4 from J; bases not matched to a gene: 9. CDR3 loop: CASSPGTGGTSTEAFF. Written as DNA, the CDR3 is TGTGCCAGCAGCCCTGGGACAGGGGGGACTAGCACTGAAGCTTTCTTT. Drawing the rest from reference TRBV11-2 and TRBJ1-1, the complete variable domain is EAGVAQSPRYKIIEKRQSVAFWCNPISGHATLYWYQQILGQGPKLLIQFQNNGVVDDSQLPKDRFSAERLKGVDSTLKIQPAKLEDSAVYLCASSPGTGGTSTEAFFGQGTRLTVV.